Below, 5 T cell receptor beta chains from the same sample are listed, as sequenced in a study of OX40 agonist ivuxolimab in advanced cancers. Some clones are missing from TCRdb's copy, which holds only in-frame ones; the method was immunoSEQ multiplex PCR. The sample holds roughly 70,000 clones; around 84% are singletons and the top ten take about 2.5%. Sample: CD4+ or CD8+ T cells sorted from blood, taken in a trial of the OX40 agonist ivuxolimab. These receptor sequences come from an adult with an advanced solid tumor such as melanoma, head and neck, liver or kidney cancer.

The V gene is TRBV19, the J gene TRBJ2-3; D not certain. Germline lookup yields CDR1 LNHDA and CDR2 SQIVND (reference sequence). Trimming shortened V by 1 base and J by 1 base, and 3 bases separated the two germline ends. The CDR3 contains 13 residues. The CDR3 DNA reads as TGTGCCAGTAGTATAGTGCGCACAGATACGCAGTATTTT. Translated, it gives CASSIVRTDTQYF.

As concerns this clone: A read error is possible here, since a much larger clone lies one base away. V gene TRBV6-6 combines with J gene TRBJ1-5; 8 positions match TRBD1. The ends lost 4 bases at V and 5 bases at J; junction bases unmatched: 4. The germline CDR1 and CDR2 sequences are MNHNY and SVGAGI (reference sequence). The CDR3 sequence is 14 residues long. CDR3 bases: TGTGCCAGCAGTTGGGGGACAGGCGATCAGCCCCAGCATTTT. Protein product: CASSWGTGDQPQHF.

The rearrangement uses TRBV6-5 and TRBJ2-7; 9 bases match TRBD2. The CDR3 length is 13 residues. The germline gives CDR1 MNHEY, CDR2 SVGAGI. V lost 2 bases to trimming and J lost 5 bases; unmatched junction nucleotides: 1. DNA for the CDR3: TGTGCCAGCAGTTACGCGGGAGGGCACGAGCAGTACTTC. This sequence encodes CASSYAGGHEQYF.

The gene calls are TRBV6-5 and TRBJ1-5; D may be TRBD1 (6 bases). The CDR3 extends over 14 amino acids. Trimming removed 2 bases at V and 6 bases at J, with 11 bases between. CDR1 and CDR2 from the germline V gene are MNHEY and SVGAGI. As DNA, the CDR3 is TGTGCCAGCAGTTACCCACAGGGCGGTCAGCCCCAGCATTTT. This translates into CASSYPQGGQPQHF.

V usage is TRBV14 and J usage is TRBJ1-2, with unresolved D. The CDR3 contains 16 residues. The germline CDR1 and CDR2 sequences are SGHDN and FVKESK. V gave up 2 bases and J gave up 2 bases, with 15 bases separating them. The CDR3 nucleotides read TGTGCCAGCAGCCAATTAGTTTCCTCGACGAACTATGGCTACACCTTC. Its protein is CASSQLVSSTNYGYTF. The full variable domain, with the rest looked up from reference TRBV14 and TRBJ1-2, is EAGVTQFPSHSVIEKGQTVTLRCDPISGHDNLYWYRRVMGKEIKFLLHFVKESKQDESGMPNNRFLAERTGGTYSTLKVQPAELEDSGVYFCASSQLVSSTNYGYTFGSGTRLTVV.